Below are 27 T cell receptor beta chains sequenced from a single sample in a study of blood T cell repertoires in COVID-19. The table came from immunoSEQ multiplex PCR; TCRdb's copy has only in-frame clones and leaves some out. The sample lists 55,000 to 75,000 clones, 88% occurring once. The sequenced material came from peripheral blood. These receptors all come from a human donor in a cohort sampled during active COVID-19.

V is TRBV9 and J is TRBJ2-7, with 8 nucleotides matching TRBD2. Germline CDR1 reads SGDLS; CDR2 reads YYNGEE. The CDR3 totals 14 residues. V gave up 2 bases and J gave up 5 bases; unmatched junction bases: 6. The CDR3, as DNA: TGTGCCAGCAGCGTGGGGACTAGTGTCGACGAGCAGTACTTC. The encoded protein is CASSVGTSVDEQYF.

This rearrangement joins TRBV7-9 to TRBJ2-3; the D gene is possibly TRBD1 (6 bases). V was pared by 6 bases and J by 6 bases, with 16 bases between. CDR3 length: 14 amino acids. Germline V gene lookup returns CDR1 SEHNR and CDR2 FQNEAQ (reference sequence). For the CDR3, the DNA is TGTGCCAGCAGATTACAGGGTCCAGGGGATACGCAGTATTTT. Translation: CASRLQGPGDTQYF.

The V call is TRBV19, the J call TRBJ2-7, with a weak D call TRBD2 (6 bases). V was cut by 0 bases and J by 5 bases, with 11 bases left in between. The CDR3 has 14 amino acids. Germline V gene data show CDR1 as LNHDA and CDR2 as SQIVND (reference sequence). Here the CDR3 reads CASSIDSRGNEQYF. The CDR3 region has the DNA TGTGCCAGTAGTATAGATTCTCGGGGGAACGAGCAGTACTTC.

The J gene is TRBJ1-5, the V gene TRBV28; D uncertain. The CDR3 is 14 residues long. Per germline, CDR1 MDHEN and CDR2 SYDVKM. V gave up 4 bases and J gave up 6 bases, with 13 bases separating them. The CDR3 spells CASSSPPASQPQHF. The CDR3 bases are TGTGCCAGCAGTTCCCCTCCCGCGAGTCAGCCCCAGCATTTT.

The rearrangement links TRBV18 to TRBJ1-1; 8 nucleotides match TRBD1. V shed 3 bases, J shed 5 bases, and the junction held 5 bases outside the gene matches. In germline, CDR1 is KGHSH, CDR2 LQKENI. The CDR3 consists of 14 residues. CDR3 sequence reads: CASSPNTGGTEAFF. The CDR3 bases are TGTGCCAGCTCACCCAACACAGGGGGGACTGAAGCTTTCTTT.

The J gene is TRBJ2-7, the V gene TRBV9; 11 bases are shared with TRBD1. The CDR3 runs to 14 residues. V lost 5 bases, J lost 5 bases, and 6 bases stayed unmatched. Germline CDR1 is SGDLS and CDR2 is YYNGEE. The CDR3 sequence: CASSRGQGAHEQYF. In nucleotides, the CDR3 is TGTGCCAGCAGTCGCGGACAGGGGGCACACGAGCAGTACTTC.

The gene calls are TRBV19 and TRBJ1-6; 7 nucleotides agree with TRBD1. CDR3 length equals 17 residues. Germline CDR1 reads LNHDA; CDR2 reads SQIVND (reference sequence). The V and J ends lost 1 base and 7 bases, in that order; junction bases with no gene match: 10. The CDR3 spells CASSIGWTQGNNSPLHF. The CDR3 DNA sequence: TGTGCCAGTAGTATAGGGTGGACACAGGGGAACAATTCACCCCTCCACTTT.

V and J are TRBV9 and TRBJ1-5; D gene uncertain. CDR3 length equals 15 residues. Germline V gene sequence: CDR1 SGDLS, CDR2 YYNGEE. Trimming removed 4 bases from V and 1 base from J, with 12 bases in between. CDR3 DNA: TGTGCCAGCAGCTTTGGCGGGGTAAGCAATCAGCCCCAGCATTTT. It codes for CASSFGGVSNQPQHF.

The V call is TRBV5-1, the J call TRBJ2-2; the D gene is possibly TRBD2 (6 bases). The CDR3 contains 13 residues. Trimming cost V 1 base and J 6 bases, with 7 bases left between them. In germline, CDR1 is SGHRS, CDR2 YFSETQ. The CDR3 spells CASSLWGAGELFF. As DNA, the CDR3 is TGCGCCAGCAGCTTGTGGGGGGCCGGGGAGCTGTTTTTT. The complete variable domain, with remaining parts taken from reference TRBV5-1 and TRBJ2-2, reads KAGVTQTPRYLIKTRGQQVTLSCSPISGHRSVSWYQQTPGQGLQFLFEYFSETQRNKGNFPGRFSGRQFSNSRSEMNVSTLELGDSALYLCASSLWGAGELFFGEGSRLTVL.

The CDR3 sequence is CASSPQSIADNEQFF. Written as DNA, the CDR3 is TGTGCCAGCAGCCCGCAGTCGATCGCAGACAATGAGCAGTTCTTC. The chain uses TRBV9 and TRBJ2-1; D gene ambiguous. This CDR3 is 15 amino acids long. V was trimmed by 4 bases and J by 5 bases, leaving 16 bases between them. Germline lookup yields CDR1 SGDLS and CDR2 YYNGEE. Using reference TRBV9 and TRBJ2-1 for the parts outside the CDR3, the full variable domain is DSGVTQTPKHLITATGQRVTLRCSPRSGDLSVYWYQQSLDQGLQFLIQYYNGEERAKGNILERFSAQQFPDLHSELNLSSLELGDSALYFCASSPQSIADNEQFFGPGTRLTVL.

This chain connects TRBV6-2 or TRBV6-3 to TRBJ2-1; D not certain. The V end was cut by 3 bases, the J end by 8 bases, with 8 bases between. Germline CDR1 MNHEY, CDR2 SVGEGT. This CDR3 is 12 amino acids long. Here the CDR3 DNA reads TGTGCCAGCAGTTATAGAGTCGATGAGCAGTTCTTC. Amino acids: CASSYRVDEQFF.

The V and J genes are TRBV5-1 and TRBJ1-2; 8 bases match TRBD1. J lost 10 bases, V lost 2 bases, and 13 bases had no gene match. CDR3 size: 15 residues. Germline V CDR1 and CDR2: SGHRS, YFSETQ. The CDR3 loop reads CASSFGGQGGFDYTF. CDR3 nucleotides: TGCGCCAGCAGCTTCGGCGGACAGGGCGGGTTTGACTACACCTTC.

This rearrangement joins TRBV5-1 to TRBJ1-1; tentative D call: TRBD1 (6 bases). Looked up from germline, CDR1 is SGHRS and CDR2 is YFSETQ. The V gene lost 4 bases and the J gene lost 2 bases, with 12 bases spanning the gap. The CDR3 covers 14 residues. In nucleotides, the CDR3 is TGCGCCAGCAGCATAGGACAGATAAACACTGAAGCTTTCTTT. This translates into CASSIGQINTEAFF.

The rearrangement joins TRBV24-1 to TRBJ2-3; D possibly corresponds to TRBD2 (5 bases). The germline gives CDR1 KGHDR, CDR2 SFDVKD. Trimming took 3 bases from V and 2 from J, leaving 11 bases between them. The CDR3 contains 15 residues. The CDR3 DNA is TGTGCCACCAGTGATATTAGCGCTGACACAGATACGCAGTATTTT. It encodes CATSDISADTDTQYF.

This clone was observed once. The rearrangement joins TRBV29-1 to TRBJ2-7, with 7 nucleotides matching TRBD1. The CDR3 spans 14 residues. Germline V gene data show CDR1 as SQVTM and CDR2 as ANQGSEA. Trimming removed 2 bases from V and 7 bases from J; junction bases left unmatched: 11. The CDR3 sequence: CSVERYQGEREQYF. The CDR3 coding sequence is TGCAGCGTTGAAAGATACCAGGGGGAGAGGGAGCAGTACTTC.

J is TRBJ2-7 and V is TRBV4-3; TRBD2 matches 7 bases. After removal of 0 bases from V and 3 bases from J, the junction contained 5 bases not matched to a gene. The germline gives CDR1 LGHNA, CDR2 YSLEER. The CDR3 totals 15 residues. The CDR3 sequence: CASSQDWASGYEQYF. CDR3 nucleotide sequence: TGCGCCAGCAGCCAAGATTGGGCTAGCGGCTACGAGCAGTACTTC.

The V call is TRBV4-2, the J call TRBJ2-2; D may be TRBD2 (7 bases). From germline, CDR1 is LGHNA and CDR2 YNFKEQ. The CDR3 totals 16 residues. V lost 0 bases, J lost 6 bases, and 14 bases lay in between. The CDR3 nucleotides read TGTGCCAGCAGCCAAGATAAGGGGGGGCCTCCCGGGGAGCTGTTTTTT. This translates into CASSQDKGGPPGELFF.

This clone has only one observation. CDR3 sequence (DNA): TGTGCCAGCAGCTTTTCGTACACTGAAGCTTTCTTT. This gives the protein CASSFSYTEAFF. The gene calls are TRBV7-9 and TRBJ1-1; D gene ambiguous. Trimming removed 3 bases from V and 3 bases from J, with 5 bases in between. The CDR3 extends over 12 amino acids. The germline V gene has CDR1 SEHNR and CDR2 FQNEAQ (reference sequence). The complete variable domain, with remaining parts taken from reference TRBV7-9 and TRBJ1-1, reads DTGVSQNPRHKITKRGQNVTFRCDPISEHNRLYWYRQTLGQGPEFLTYFQNEAQLEKSRLLSDRFSAERPKGSFSTLEIQRTEQGDSAMYLCASSFSYTEAFFGQGTRLTVV.

This rearrangement joins TRBV6-1 to TRBJ2-7; tentative D call: TRBD2 (6 bases). V lost 1 base and J 5 bases, leaving 15 bases between the germline ends. Germline V CDR1 and CDR2: MNHNS, SASEGT. The CDR3 is made up of 15 amino acids. Here the CDR3 reads CASSEGLSGSDEQYF. The DNA of the CDR3 is TGTGCCAGCAGTGAAGGACTGAGCGGGTCCGACGAGCAGTACTTC.

The chain links TRBV2 to TRBJ2-5, with 8 bases fitting TRBD2. From germline, CDR1 is SNHLY and CDR2 FYNNEI. The V and J ends lost 4 bases and 5 bases, in that order; junction bases with no gene match: 3. This CDR3 comprises 13 residues. In nucleotides, the CDR3 is TGTGCCAGCAGTGCTGGCGGGAGGGAGACCCAGTACTTC. It translates to CASSAGGRETQYF.

Notes on this clone: An end of the junction differs from the germline gene, which may be a read error. The rearrangement joins TRBV25-1 to TRBJ1-2; no definite D call. CDR3 size: 13 residues. Germline-derived CDR1 and CDR2 are MGHDK and SYGVNS. The CDR3, as DNA: TGTGCCGGCAGAGGCGAGGGCATGTATGGCTACACCTTC. As protein: CAGRGEGMYGYTF.

This clone was observed once. CDR3 loop: CASSLIETGETQYF. DNA of the CDR3: TGTGCCAGCAGTTTAATAGAGACAGGAGAGACCCAGTACTTC. The J gene is TRBJ2-5, the V gene TRBV28; possibly TRBD1 for D (6 bases). The CDR3 contains 14 residues. Germline V gene sequence: CDR1 MDHEN, CDR2 SYDVKM. With 2 bases removed from V and 4 bases from J, the gap between germline ends came to 11 bases.

V gene TRBV13 combines with J gene TRBJ2-3, with a weak D call TRBD2 (6 bases). Germline V gene lookup returns CDR1 PRHDT and CDR2 FYEKMQ (reference sequence). The germline V and J ends were trimmed by 5 bases and 3 bases, with 15 bases remaining between them. The CDR3 totals 15 residues. CDR3 bases: TGTGCCAGCAGCCCCTCCGGGGCGGGGACAGATACGCAGTATTTT. Translated, it gives CASSPSGAGTDTQYF.

The V call is TRBV4-2, the J call TRBJ2-7, with D uncertain. Per germline, CDR1 LGHNA and CDR2 YNFKEQ. The CDR3 is 12 residues long. V dropped 6 bases and J dropped 0 bases, with 6 bases sitting between them. CDR3 sequence reads: CASSYSSYEQYF. CDR3 coding DNA: TGTGCCAGCAGTTACAGCTCCTACGAGCAGTACTTC.

This rearrangement joins TRBV5-1 to TRBJ2-5; TRBD2 agrees at 10 bases. The CDR3 extends over 15 amino acids. The germline CDR1 and CDR2 sequences are SGHRS and YFSETQ. J was trimmed by 6 bases and V by 5 bases; bases with no gene match: 10. CDR3 coding DNA: TGCGCCAGCAGATCTACTAGCGGGGAATATCAGACCCAGTACTTC. This gives the protein CASRSTSGEYQTQYF. Based on the CDR3 plus reference TRBV5-1 and TRBJ2-5, the full variable domain is KAGVTQTPRYLIKTRGQQVTLSCSPISGHRSVSWYQQTPGQGLQFLFEYFSETQRNKGNFPGRFSGRQFSNSRSEMNVSTLELGDSALYLCASRSTSGEYQTQYFGPGTRLLVL.

The gene calls are TRBV28 and TRBJ2-6; 8 nucleotides align to TRBD1. The ends lost 5 bases at V and 4 bases at J; junction bases unmatched: 7. Germline CDR1 and CDR2: MDHEN and SYDVKM. The CDR3 totals 16 residues. The CDR3 protein is CASSILDRAGANVLTF. CDR3 bases: TGTGCCAGCAGTATACTGGACAGGGCCGGGGCCAACGTCCTGACTTTC.

The chain carries TRBV18 and TRBJ2-7, with 9 bases lining up with TRBD1. Germline trimming cut 8 bases from V and 3 bases from J; bases unmatched to any gene: 8. The CDR3 totals 14 residues. CDR1 and CDR2 (germline): KGHSH, LQKENI. The CDR3, as DNA: TGTGCCAGCCGAACAGGGACAGGGATCTACGAGCAGTACTTC. It is translated as CASRTGTGIYEQYF.